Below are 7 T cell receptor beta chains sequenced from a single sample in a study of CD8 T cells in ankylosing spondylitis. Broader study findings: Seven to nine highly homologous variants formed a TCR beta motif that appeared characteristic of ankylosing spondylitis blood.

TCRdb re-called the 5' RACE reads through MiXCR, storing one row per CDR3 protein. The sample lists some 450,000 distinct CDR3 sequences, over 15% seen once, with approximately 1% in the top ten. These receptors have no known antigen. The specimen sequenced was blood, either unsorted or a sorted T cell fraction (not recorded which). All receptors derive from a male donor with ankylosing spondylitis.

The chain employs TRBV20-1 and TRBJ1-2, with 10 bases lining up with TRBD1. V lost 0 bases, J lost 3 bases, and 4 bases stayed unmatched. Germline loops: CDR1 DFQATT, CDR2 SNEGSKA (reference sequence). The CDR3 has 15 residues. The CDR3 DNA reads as TGCAGTGCTAGAGACCCGGACAGGGGGTACTATGGCTACACCTTC. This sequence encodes CSARDPDRGYYGYTF.

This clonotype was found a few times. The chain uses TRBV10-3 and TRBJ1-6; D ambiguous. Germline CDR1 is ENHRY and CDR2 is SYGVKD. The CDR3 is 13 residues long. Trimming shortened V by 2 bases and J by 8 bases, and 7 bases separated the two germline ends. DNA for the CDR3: TGTGCCATCAGTGAGACGAAGGATTCACCCCTCCACTTT. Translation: CAISETKDSPLHF.

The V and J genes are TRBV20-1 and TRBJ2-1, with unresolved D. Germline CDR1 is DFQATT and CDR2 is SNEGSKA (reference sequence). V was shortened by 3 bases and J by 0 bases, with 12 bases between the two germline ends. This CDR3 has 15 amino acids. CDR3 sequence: CSARPRGNSYNEQFF. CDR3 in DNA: TGCAGTGCTAGGCCACGAGGTAACTCCTACAATGAGCAGTTCTTC.

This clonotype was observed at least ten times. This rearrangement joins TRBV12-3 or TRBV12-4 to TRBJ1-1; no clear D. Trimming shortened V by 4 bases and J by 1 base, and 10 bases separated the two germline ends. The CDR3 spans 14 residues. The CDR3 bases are TGTGCCAGCAGTTCCAGGCGTGGGAACACTGAAGCTTTCTTT. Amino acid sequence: CASSSRRGNTEAFF.

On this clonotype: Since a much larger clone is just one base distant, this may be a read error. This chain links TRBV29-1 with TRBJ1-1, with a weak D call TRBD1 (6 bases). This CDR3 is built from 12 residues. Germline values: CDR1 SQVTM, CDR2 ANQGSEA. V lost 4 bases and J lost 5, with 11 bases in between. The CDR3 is CSVAAGETEAFF. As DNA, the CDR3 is TGCAGCGTTGCGGCAGGGGAGACTGAAGCTTTCTTT.

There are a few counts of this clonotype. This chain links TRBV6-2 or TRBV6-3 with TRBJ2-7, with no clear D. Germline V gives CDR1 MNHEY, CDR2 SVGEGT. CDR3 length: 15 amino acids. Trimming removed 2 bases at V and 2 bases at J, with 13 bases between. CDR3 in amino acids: CASSYMSVQAYEQYF. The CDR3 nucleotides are TGTGCCAGCAGTTACATGAGCGTCCAGGCCTACGAGCAGTACTTC.

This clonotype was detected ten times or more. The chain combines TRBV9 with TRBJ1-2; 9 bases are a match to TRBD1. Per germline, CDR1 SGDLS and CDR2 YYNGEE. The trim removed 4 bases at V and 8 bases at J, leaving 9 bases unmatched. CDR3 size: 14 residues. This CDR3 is CASSPLDRGGGYTF. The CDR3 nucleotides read TGTGCCAGCAGCCCCTTGGACAGGGGAGGAGGCTACACCTTC.